Sequencing of this TCR beta chain was carried out in a study of T cells in Graves' hyperthyroidism and ophthalmopathy. The CDR3 totals 14 residues. The junction had 5 bases not matched to a gene; V was cut back by 5 bases and J by 6 bases. From germline, CDR1 is MNHNS and CDR2 SASEGT. TCR beta CDR3 regions were amplified from RNA. First-round RT-PCR of the TCR CDR3 relied on the HTBI primer set. Via MiXCR, TCRdb re-called the multiplex PCR reads, giving one row per CDR3 protein. The table has hundreds of thousands of distinct CDR3 sequences, roughly 17% seen once; the top ten hold around a sixth. The sample taken for sequencing was blood. The source of this sequence is a woman between 18 and 29 years old with Graves' hyperthyroidism. The chain combines TRBV6-1 with TRBJ1-3; TRBD1 agrees at 9 bases. The CDR3 DNA follows: TGTGCCAGCAGTAAAGGGACAGGGTTAAACACCATATATTTT. Its protein is CASSKGTGLNTIYF.